The clone carrying this T cell receptor beta chain was counted a few times. The data derive from a study of blood T cell repertoires in COVID-19. The wider study: PBMCs, B-cell-depleted T cells, or T cells provided the cDNA or gDNA that made up the material.

In the original workflow: Amplified reference gene primers provided the basis for estimating nucleated cell counts. Assay: immunoSEQ multiplex PCR; the TCRdb copy retains only in-frame clones and omits some. V, J and clone size are taken as reported in that table, and D and trimming were inferred from the DNA itself. The sample has just over 95,000 clones; around 80% are singletons. With V trimmed by 5 bases and J by 7 bases, 5 bases remained unmatched. Germline CDR1 LNHDA, CDR2 SQIVND (reference sequence). This CDR3 spans 15 amino acids. The chain is built from TRBV19 and TRBJ2-2; 12 positions match TRBD2. This receptor was obtained from a man older than 75 with acute or convalescent COVID-19. Sample: peripheral blood. DNA of the CDR3: TGTGCCAGTAGTCTAGCGGGAGGGCCAGGCGGGGAGCTGTTTTTT. Encoded protein: CASSLAGGPGGELFF.